This entry features one T cell receptor beta chain sequence. Its antigen is undetermined. The data were taken from a study of long-term antiretroviral therapy in people with HIV. Study-wide findings and caveats: Even long-term ART left TRB diversity below transplant donor controls, despite gains. Blood obtained between 2004 and 2017 may reflect older ART regimens.

There were no participants with HIV treated outside the United States. At the survey level, the v3.0 immunoSEQ assay was run. The table came from immunoSEQ multiplex PCR; TCRdb's copy has only in-frame clones and leaves some out. The repertoire consists of roughly 30,000 clones, with 70% to 90% occurring once and the leading ten covering approximately 4.8%. The receptor was isolated from a woman under 40 with HIV. Source: unsorted PBMCs, taken 0.8 years after starting antiretroviral therapy.

CDR3 loop: CAISGGSGETQYF. The CDR3 DNA reads as TGTGCCATCAGCGGGGGCTCTGGGGAGACCCAGTACTTC. V and J are TRBV10-3 and TRBJ2-5; D may be TRBD1 or TRBD2 (6 bases each). The CDR3 loop spans 13 amino acids. Trimming shortened V by 6 bases and J by 5 bases, and 13 bases separated the two germline ends. Per germline, CDR1 ENHRY and CDR2 SYGVKD.